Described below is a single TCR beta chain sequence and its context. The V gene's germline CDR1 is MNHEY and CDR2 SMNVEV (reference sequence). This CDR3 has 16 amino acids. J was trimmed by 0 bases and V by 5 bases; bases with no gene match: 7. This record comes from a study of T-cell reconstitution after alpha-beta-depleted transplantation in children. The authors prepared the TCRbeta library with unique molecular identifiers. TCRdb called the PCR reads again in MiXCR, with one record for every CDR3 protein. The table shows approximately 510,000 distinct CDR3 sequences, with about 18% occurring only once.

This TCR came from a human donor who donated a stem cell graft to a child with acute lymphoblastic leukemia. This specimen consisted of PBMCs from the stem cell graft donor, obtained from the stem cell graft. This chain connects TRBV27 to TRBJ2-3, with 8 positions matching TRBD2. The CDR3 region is CASSPLPSGSTDTQYF. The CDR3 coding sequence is TGTGCCAGCAGTCCCCTCCCTAGCGGGAGCACAGATACGCAGTATTTT.